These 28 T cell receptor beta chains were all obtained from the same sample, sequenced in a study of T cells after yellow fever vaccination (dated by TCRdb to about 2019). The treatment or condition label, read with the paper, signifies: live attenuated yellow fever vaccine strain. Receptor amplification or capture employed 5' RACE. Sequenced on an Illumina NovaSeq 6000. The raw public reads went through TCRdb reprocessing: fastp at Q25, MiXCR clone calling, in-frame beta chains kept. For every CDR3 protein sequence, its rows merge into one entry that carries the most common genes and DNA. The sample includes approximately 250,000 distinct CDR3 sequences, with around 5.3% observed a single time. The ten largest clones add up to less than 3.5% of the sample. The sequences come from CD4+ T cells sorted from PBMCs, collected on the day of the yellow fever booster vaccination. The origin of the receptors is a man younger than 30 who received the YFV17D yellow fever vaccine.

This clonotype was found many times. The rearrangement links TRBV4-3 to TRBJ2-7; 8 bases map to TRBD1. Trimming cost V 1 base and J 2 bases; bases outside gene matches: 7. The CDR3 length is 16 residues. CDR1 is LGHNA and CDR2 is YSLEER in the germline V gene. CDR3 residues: CASSQARTGHTYEQYF. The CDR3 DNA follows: TGCGCCAGCAGCCAAGCGCGGACAGGGCATACCTACGAGCAGTACTTC.

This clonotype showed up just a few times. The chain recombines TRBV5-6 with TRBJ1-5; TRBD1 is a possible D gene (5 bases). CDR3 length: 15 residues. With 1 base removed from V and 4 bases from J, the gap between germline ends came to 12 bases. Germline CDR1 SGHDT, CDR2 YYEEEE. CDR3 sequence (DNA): TGTGCCAGCAGCTTGATGGTTCAGGGAAATCAGCCCCAGCATTTT. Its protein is CASSLMVQGNQPQHF.

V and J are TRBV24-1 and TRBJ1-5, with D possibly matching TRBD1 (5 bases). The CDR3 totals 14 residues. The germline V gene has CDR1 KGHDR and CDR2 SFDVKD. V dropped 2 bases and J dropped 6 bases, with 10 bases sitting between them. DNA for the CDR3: TGTGCCACCAGTGATTCGCGGGGGATTCAGCCCCAGCATTTT. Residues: CATSDSRGIQPQHF.

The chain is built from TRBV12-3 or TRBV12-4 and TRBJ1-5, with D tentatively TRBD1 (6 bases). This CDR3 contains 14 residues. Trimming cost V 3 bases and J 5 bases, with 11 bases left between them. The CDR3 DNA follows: TGTGCCAGCAGTTTTGGAGGGGGTCATCAGCCCCAGCATTTT. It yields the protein CASSFGGGHQPQHF.

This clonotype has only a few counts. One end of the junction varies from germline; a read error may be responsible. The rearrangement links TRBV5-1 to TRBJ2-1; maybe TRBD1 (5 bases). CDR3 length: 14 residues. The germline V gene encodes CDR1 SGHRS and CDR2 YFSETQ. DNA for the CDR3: TGTGCCAGCAGCTTGGAAAGGGGTGGCAGTGAGCAGTTCTTC. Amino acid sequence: CASSLERGGSEQFF.

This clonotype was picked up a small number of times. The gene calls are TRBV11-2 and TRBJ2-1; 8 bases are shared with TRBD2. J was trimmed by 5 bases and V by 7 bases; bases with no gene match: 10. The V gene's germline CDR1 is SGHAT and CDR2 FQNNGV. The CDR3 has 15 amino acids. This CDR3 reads CASNSGAAENNEQFF. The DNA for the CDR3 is TGTGCCAGCAATAGCGGGGCGGCGGAAAACAATGAGCAGTTCTTC. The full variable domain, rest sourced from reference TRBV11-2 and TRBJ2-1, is EAGVAQSPRYKIIEKRQSVAFWCNPISGHATLYWYQQILGQGPKLLIQFQNNGVVDDSQLPKDRFSAERLKGVDSTLKIQPAKLEDSAVYLCASNSGAAENNEQFFGPGTRLTVL.

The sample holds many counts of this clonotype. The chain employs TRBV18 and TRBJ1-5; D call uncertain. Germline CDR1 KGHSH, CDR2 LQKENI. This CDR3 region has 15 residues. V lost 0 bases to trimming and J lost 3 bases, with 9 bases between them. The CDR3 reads CASSPPGSDNQPQHF. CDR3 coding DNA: TGTGCCAGCTCACCACCGGGCTCGGACAATCAGCCCCAGCATTTT.

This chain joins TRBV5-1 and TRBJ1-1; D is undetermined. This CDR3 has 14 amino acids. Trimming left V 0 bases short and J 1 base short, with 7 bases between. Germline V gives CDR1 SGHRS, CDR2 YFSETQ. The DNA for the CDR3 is TGCGCCAGCAGCTTGGAACAGCAGAACACTGAAGCTTTCTTT. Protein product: CASSLEQQNTEAFF.

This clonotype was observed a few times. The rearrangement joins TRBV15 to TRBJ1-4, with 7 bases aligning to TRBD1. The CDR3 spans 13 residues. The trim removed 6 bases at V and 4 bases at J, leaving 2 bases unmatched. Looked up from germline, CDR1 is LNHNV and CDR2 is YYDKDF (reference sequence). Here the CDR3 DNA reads TGTGCCACCAGGACAGGGCTTAATGAAAAACTGTTTTTT. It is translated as CATRTGLNEKLFF.

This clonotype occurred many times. CDR3 loop: CASRAGVWDRFSSYGYTF. In DNA form, the CDR3 reads TGCGCCAGCAGGGCAGGAGTCTGGGACAGGTTCTCGAGCTATGGCTACACCTTC. The chain carries TRBV4-1 and TRBJ1-2, with TRBD1 identical over 8 bases. With V trimmed by 6 bases and J by 4 bases, 19 bases remained unmatched. Germline V gives CDR1 MGHRA, CDR2 YSYEKL. CDR3 length equals 18 residues.

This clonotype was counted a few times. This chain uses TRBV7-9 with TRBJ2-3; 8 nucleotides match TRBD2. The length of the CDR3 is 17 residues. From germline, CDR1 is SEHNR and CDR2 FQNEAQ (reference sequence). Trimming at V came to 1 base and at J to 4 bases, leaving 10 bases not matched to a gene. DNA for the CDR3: TGTGCCAGCAGCTTAGACGGGCAGCGGGGGCCACCAGATACGCAGTATTTT. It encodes CASSLDGQRGPPDTQYF. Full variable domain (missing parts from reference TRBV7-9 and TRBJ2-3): DTGVSQNPRHKITKRGQNVTFRCDPISEHNRLYWYRQTLGQGPEFLTYFQNEAQLEKSRLLSDRFSAERPKGSFSTLEIQRTEQGDSAMYLCASSLDGQRGPPDTQYFGPGTRLTVL.

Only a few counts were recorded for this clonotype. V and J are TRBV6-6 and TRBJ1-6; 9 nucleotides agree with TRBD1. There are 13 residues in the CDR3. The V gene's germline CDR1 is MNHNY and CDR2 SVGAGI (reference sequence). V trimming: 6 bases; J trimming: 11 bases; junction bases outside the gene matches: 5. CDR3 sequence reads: CASRRDREAPLHF. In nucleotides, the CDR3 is TGTGCCAGCAGGAGGGACAGGGAGGCACCCCTCCACTTT.

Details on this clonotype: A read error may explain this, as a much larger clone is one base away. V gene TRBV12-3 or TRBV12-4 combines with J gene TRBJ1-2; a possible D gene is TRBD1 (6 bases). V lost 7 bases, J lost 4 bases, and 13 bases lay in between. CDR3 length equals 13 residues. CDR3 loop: CASILKGGYGYTF. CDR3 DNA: TGTGCCAGCATTTTGAAAGGGGGCTATGGCTACACCTTC.

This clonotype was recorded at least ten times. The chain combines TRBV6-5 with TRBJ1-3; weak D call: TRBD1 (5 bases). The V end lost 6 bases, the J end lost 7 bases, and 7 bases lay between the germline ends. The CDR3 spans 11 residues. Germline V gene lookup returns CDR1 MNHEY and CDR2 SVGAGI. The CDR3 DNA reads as TGTGCCAGCAGAGAGGGGAACACCATATATTTT. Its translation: CASREGNTIYF.

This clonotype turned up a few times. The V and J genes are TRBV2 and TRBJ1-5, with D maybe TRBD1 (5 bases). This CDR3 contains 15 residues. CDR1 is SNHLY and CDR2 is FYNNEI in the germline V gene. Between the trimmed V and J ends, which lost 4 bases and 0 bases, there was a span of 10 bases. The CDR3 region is CASSAGGNSNQPQHF. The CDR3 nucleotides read TGTGCCAGCAGTGCCGGGGGAAATAGCAATCAGCCCCAGCATTTT. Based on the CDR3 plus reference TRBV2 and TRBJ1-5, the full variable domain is EPEVTQTPSHQVTQMGQEVILRCVPISNHLYFYWYRQILGQKVEFLVSFYNNEISEKSEIFDDQFSVERPDGSNFTLKIRSTKLEDSAMYFCASSAGGNSNQPQHFGDGTRLSIL.

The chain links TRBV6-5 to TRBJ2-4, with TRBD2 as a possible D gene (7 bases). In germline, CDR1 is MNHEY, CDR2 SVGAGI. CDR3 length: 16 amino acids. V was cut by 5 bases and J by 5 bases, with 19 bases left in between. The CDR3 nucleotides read TGTGCCAGCAGTCCATATTTAGGGGGGGCGCAAAACATTCAGTACTTC. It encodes CASSPYLGGAQNIQYF.

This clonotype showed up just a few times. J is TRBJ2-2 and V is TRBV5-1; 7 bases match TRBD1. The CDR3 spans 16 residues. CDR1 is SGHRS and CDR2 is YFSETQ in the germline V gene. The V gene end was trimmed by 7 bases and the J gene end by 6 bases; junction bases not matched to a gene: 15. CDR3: CASFPVPTGPSGELFF. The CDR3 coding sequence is TGCGCCAGCTTCCCTGTACCGACAGGGCCGTCCGGGGAGCTGTTTTTT.

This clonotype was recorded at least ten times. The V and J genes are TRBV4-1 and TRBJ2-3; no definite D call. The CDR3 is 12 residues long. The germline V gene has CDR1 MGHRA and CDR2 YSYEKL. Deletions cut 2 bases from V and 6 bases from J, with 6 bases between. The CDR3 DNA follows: TGCGCCAGCAGCCAACCTCGGGATACGCAGTATTTT. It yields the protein CASSQPRDTQYF.

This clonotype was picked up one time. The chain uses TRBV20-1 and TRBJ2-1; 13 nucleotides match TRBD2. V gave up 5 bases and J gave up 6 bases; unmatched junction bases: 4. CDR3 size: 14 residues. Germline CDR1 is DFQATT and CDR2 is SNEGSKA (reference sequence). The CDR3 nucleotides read TGCAGTGCTCATACTAGCGGGGGGGCCAATGAGCAGTTCTTC. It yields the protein CSAHTSGGANEQFF.

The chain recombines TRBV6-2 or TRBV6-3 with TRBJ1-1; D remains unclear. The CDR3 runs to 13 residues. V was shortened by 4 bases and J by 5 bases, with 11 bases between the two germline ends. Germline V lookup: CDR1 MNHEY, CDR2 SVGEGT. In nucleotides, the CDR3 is TGTGCCAGCAGTTTTCTCCGGGAAACTGAAGCTTTCTTT. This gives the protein CASSFLRETEAFF.

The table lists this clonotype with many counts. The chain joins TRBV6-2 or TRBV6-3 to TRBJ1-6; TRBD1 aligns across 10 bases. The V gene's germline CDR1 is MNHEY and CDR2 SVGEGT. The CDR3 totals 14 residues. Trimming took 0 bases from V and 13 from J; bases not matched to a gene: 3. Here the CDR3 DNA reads TGTGCCAGCAGTTACTCGGGACAGGGGAGTCCCCTCCACTTT. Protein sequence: CASSYSGQGSPLHF.

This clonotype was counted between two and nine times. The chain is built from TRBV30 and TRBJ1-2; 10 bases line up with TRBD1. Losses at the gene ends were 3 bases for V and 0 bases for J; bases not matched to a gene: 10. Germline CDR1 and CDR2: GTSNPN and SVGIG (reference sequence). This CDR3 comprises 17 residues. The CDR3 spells CAWSSGQGDLANYGYTF. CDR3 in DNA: TGTGCCTGGAGCTCCGGACAGGGGGATCTAGCTAACTATGGCTACACCTTC.

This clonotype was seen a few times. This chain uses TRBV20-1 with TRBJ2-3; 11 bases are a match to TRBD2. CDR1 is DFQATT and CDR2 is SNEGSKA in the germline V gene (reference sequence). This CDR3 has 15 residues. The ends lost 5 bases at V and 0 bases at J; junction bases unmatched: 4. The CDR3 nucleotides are TGCAGTGCTCCTAGCGGGGGGAGGAGCACAGATACGCAGTATTTT. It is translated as CSAPSGGRSTDTQYF.

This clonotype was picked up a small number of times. The CDR3, as DNA: TGTGCCACCAGTGATCCCGGGACAGGGGGCGATACGCAGTATTTT. It codes for CATSDPGTGGDTQYF. V is TRBV24-1 and J is TRBJ2-3, with TRBD1 matching 12 bases. V lost 3 bases, J lost 6 bases, and 3 bases stayed unmatched. Germline loops: CDR1 KGHDR, CDR2 SFDVKD. This CDR3 contains 15 residues.

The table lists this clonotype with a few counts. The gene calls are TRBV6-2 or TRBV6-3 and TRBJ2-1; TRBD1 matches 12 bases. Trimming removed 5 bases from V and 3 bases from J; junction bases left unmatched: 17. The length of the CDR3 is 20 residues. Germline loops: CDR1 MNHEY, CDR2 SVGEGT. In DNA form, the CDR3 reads TGTGCCAGCAGTGATCCCGGGACAGGGGGCGGTTGGGCTCACTACAATGAGCAGTTCTTC. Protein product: CASSDPGTGGGWAHYNEQFF.

CDR3 loop: CASSLSRQTQETQYF. CDR3 DNA sequence: TGTGCCAGCAGTTTATCGAGACAGACCCAAGAGACCCAGTACTTC. The V call is TRBV12-3 or TRBV12-4, the J call TRBJ2-5; a weak D match, TRBD1 (5 bases). The CDR3 is 15 amino acids. Trimming removed 2 bases at V and 1 base at J, with 11 bases between.

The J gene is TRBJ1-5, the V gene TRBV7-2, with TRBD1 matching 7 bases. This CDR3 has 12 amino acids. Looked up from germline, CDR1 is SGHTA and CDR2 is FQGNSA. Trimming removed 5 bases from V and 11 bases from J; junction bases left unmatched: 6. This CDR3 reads CASSHPQGAQHF. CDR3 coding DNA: TGTGCCAGCAGCCATCCTCAGGGGGCCCAGCATTTT.

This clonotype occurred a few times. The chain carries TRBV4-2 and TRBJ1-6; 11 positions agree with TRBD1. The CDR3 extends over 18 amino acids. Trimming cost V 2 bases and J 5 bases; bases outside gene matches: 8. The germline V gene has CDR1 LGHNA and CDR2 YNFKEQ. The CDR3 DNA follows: TGTGCCAGCAGCCAACCGGGACAGGGGGTAGGGAATAATTCACCCCTCCACTTT. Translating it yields CASSQPGQGVGNNSPLHF.